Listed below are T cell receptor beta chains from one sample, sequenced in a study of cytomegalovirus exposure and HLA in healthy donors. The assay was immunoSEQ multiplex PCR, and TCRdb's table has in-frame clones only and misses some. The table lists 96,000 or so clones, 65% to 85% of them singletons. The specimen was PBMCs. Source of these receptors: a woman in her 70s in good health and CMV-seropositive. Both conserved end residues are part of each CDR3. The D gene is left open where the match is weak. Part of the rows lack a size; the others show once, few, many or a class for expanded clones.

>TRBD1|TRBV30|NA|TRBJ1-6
TGTGCCTGGAGCGGGGACAGGGTCCGTTCACCCCTCCACTTT
CAWSGDRVRSPLHF
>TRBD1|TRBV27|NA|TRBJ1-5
TGTGCCAGCAGGCCCGGGACAGCTAGCAATCAGCCCCAGCATTTT
CASRPGTASNQPQHF
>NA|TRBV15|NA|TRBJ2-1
TGTGCCACCAGCAGCGTAGCGTACAATGAGCAGTTCTTC
CATSSVAYNEQFF
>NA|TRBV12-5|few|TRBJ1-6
TGTGCTAGTGGTTTGGCCATGTATAATTCACCCCTCCACTTT
CASGLAMYNSPLHF
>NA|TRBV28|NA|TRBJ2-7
TGTGCCAGCAGTTTCAACAGGGTATTGGACGAGCAGTACTTC
CASSFNRVLDEQYF
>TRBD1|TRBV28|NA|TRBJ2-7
TGTGCCAGCAGTACGGGACAGGGTCCCTACGAGCAGTACTTC
CASSTGQGPYEQYF
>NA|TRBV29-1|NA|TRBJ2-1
TGCAGCGTTGTTCCAGGGGGAGGCAATGAGCAGTTCTTC
CSVVPGGGNEQFF
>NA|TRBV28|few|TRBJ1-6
TGTGCCGGCGGGACCTCCTATAATTCACCCCTCCACTTT
CAGGTSYNSPLHF
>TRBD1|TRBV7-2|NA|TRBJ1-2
TGTGCCAGCAGCCCCGGACAGGGAAGAGGCTACACCTTC
CASSPGQGRGYTF
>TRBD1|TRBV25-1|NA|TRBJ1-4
TGTGCCAGCCGCGACAGGGAAGGAATGGTCGAGAATGAAAAACTGTTTTTT
CASRDREGMVENEKLFF
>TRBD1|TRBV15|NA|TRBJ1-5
TGTGCCACCAGCAGGACAGGGGACGGCAATCAGCCCCAGCATTTT
CATSRTGDGNQPQHF
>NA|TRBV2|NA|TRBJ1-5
TGTGCCAGCAGTGGACAGAGCAATCAGCCCCAGCATTTT
CASSGQSNQPQHF
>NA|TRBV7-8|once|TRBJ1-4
TGTGCCAGCAGCTCACGGGGGTGGGGAGAGGATGAAAAACTGTTTTTT
CASSSRGWGEDEKLFF
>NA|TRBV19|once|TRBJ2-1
TGTGCCAGTAAACGCGGCACCTACAATGAGCAGTTCTTC
CASKRGTYNEQFF
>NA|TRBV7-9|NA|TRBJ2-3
TGTGCCAGCAGCGAGTCTGATACGCAGTATTTT
CASSESDTQYF
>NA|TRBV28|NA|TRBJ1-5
TGTGCCAGCAGTCCCGGGGGAGGGCGGGGACAGCCCCAGCATTTT
CASSPGGGRGQPQHF
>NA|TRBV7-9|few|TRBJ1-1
TGTGCCAGCAGCCCCTGGACAGCTGAAGCTTTCTTT
CASSPWTAEAFF
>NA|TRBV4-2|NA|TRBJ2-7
TGTGCCAGCAGCCAAGGGGGAGCGCCGGGGGTAGGGGCTTACGAGCAGTACTTC
CASSQGGAPGVGAYEQYF
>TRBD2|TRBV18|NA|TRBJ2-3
TGTGCCAGCTCACCACCAGGCTTTGCGGGGGGTCTAGATACGCAGTATTTT
CASSPPGFAGGLDTQYF
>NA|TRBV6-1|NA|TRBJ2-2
TGTGCCAGCAGTGAAGCTCGGACAGTGAGCACCGGGGAGCTGTTTTTT
CASSEARTVSTGELFF
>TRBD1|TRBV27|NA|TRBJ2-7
TGTGCCAGCAGTTTATGGGGCCCGGGACAGGGAGTCTACGAGCAGTACTTC
CASSLWGPGQGVYEQYF
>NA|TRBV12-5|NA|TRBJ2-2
TGTGCTAGTGGTTTGGTACTGACAAGAAACACCGGGGAGCTGTTTTTT
CASGLVLTRNTGELFF
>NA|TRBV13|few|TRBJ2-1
TGTGCCAGCAGCCCACAAGGGGAACCGCTACGGGATGAGCAGTTCTTC
CASSPQGEPLRDEQFF
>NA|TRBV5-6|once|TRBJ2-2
TGTGCCAGCAGCTCGTGGCATCTTAACATCGGGGAGCTGTTTTTT
CASSSWHLNIGELFF
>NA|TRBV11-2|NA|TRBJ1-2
TGTGCCAGCAGCTCTTCCCCGCGGCCAATCTATGGCTACACCTTC
CASSSSPRPIYGYTF
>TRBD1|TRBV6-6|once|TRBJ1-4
TGTGCCAGCAACCGACAGGGGGCTGGCTATGAAAAACTGTTTTTT
CASNRQGAGYEKLFF
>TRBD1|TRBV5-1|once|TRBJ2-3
TGCGCCAGCAGCCCCAGGACAGGGGGTCCCACAGGTACGCAGTATTTT
CASSPRTGGPTGTQYF
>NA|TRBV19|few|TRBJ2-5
TGTGCTAGTAGTATTGGGGGGAGCCTTAGTTCGAAAGACCAGTACTTC
CASSIGGSLSSKDQYF
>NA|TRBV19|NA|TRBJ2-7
TGTGCCAGTAGTATAGAAACAGGCTACGAGCAGTACTTC
CASSIETGYEQYF
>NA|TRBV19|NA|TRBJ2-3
TGTGCCAGTAGTCTCCCAAGACAGGAGACAGATACGCAGTATTTT
CASSLPRQETDTQYF
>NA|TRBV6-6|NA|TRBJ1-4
TGTGCCAGCAGTTACTCGGGAGGGGAAAAACTGTTTTTT
CASSYSGGEKLFF
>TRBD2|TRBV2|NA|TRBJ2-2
TGTGCCAGCACGAGGACTAGCGGGAGTGGCACCGGGGAGCTGTTTTTT
CASTRTSGSGTGELFF
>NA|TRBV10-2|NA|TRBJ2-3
TGCGCCAGCAGTGAGTTGGCGGTTAGCACAGATACGCAGTATTTT
CASSELAVSTDTQYF
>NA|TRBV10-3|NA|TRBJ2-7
TGTGCCATCAGTGAGTTGACATACGAGCAGTACTTC
CAISELTYEQYF
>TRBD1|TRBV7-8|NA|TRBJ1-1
TGTGCCAGCAGTCTAATGGGCGTCGGGACAGGGGGGGAAGCTTTCTTT
CASSLMGVGTGGEAFF
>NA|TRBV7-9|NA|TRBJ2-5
TGTGCCAGCAGCTTAGTGGAGGCGGGGTTAGAGACCCAGTACTTC
CASSLVEAGLETQYF
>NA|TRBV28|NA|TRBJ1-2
TGTGCCAGCAGTCAGGCGGGGGAGTACGACTATGGCTACACCTTC
CASSQAGEYDYGYTF
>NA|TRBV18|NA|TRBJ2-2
TGTGCCAGCTCATCAATAGACAGGGAGGAAAACACCGGGGAGCTGTTTTTT
CASSSIDREENTGELFF
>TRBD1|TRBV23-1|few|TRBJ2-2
TGCGCCAGCAGTCAATCGGACAGGGGTCTAGCAAAGAACACCGGGGAGCTGTTTTTT
CASSQSDRGLAKNTGELFF
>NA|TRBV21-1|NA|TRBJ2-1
TGTGCCAGCAGCAATAGGCGGGGACAGGTCTACAATGAGCAGTTCTTC
CASSNRRGQVYNEQFF